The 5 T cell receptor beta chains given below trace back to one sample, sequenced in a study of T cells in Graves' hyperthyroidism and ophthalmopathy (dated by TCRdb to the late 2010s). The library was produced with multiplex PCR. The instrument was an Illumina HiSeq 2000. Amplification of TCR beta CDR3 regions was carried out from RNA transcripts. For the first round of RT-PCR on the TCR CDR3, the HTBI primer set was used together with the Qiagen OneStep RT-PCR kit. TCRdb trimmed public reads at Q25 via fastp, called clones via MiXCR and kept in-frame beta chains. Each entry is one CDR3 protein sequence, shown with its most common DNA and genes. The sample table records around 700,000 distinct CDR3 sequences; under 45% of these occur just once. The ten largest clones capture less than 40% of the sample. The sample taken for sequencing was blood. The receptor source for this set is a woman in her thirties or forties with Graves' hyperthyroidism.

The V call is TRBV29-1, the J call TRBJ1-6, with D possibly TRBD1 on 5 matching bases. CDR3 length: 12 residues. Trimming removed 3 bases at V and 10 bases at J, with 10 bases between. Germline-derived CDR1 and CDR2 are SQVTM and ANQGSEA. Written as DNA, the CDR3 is TGCAGCGTTGACGACGGGGCATCACCCCTCCACTTT. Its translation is CSVDDGASPLHF.

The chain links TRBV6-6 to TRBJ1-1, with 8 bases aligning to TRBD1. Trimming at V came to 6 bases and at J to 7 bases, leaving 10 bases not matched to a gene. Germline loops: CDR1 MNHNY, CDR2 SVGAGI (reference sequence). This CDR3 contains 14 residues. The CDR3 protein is CASSPQDRGNEAFF. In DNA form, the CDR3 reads TGTGCCAGCAGCCCCCAAGACAGGGGCAATGAAGCTTTCTTT.

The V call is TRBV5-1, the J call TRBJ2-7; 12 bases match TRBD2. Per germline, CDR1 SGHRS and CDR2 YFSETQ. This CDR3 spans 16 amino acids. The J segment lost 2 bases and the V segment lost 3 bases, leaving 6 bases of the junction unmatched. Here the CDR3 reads CASSSLTSGGAYEQYF. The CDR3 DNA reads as TGCGCCAGCAGCTCACTGACTAGCGGGGGCGCCTACGAGCAGTACTTC.

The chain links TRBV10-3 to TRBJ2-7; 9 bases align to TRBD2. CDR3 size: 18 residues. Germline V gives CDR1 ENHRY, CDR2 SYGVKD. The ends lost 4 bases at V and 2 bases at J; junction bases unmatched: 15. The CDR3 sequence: CAISVGGRDHLLTYEQYF. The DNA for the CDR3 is TGTGCCATCAGTGTAGGCGGGAGGGATCACCTATTAACCTACGAGCAGTACTTC.

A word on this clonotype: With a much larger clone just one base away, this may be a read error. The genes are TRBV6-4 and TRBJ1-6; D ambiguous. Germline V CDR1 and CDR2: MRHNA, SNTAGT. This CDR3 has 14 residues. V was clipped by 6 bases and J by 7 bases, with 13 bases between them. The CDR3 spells CASSLGMWNSPLHF. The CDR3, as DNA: TGTGCCAGCAGCTTGGGGATGTGGAATTCACCCCTCCACTTT.